This T cell receptor beta chain was sequenced for a study of blood T cells in healthy people across ages. General study results and limits: Lack of knowledge of donor CMV status possibly confounded expanded clonotype changes. Estimates of total diversity, which came from one million sequenced T cells, were considered to be underestimates.

Primed by a sample-barcoded 5' primer and a J-beta primer mix, a second PCR proceeded for about 7 to 11 cycles. Every sample gave at least 3 million paired-end reads containing CDR3. MiXCR, run by TCRdb on the 5' RACE reads, gives a single entry per CDR3 protein. The profile shows over 600,000 distinct CDR3 sequences, roughly 43% of them singletons. Per sample, no less than 5 micrograms of total RNA were extracted. With respect to this clonotype: The antigen remains unidentified.

V was pared by 3 bases and J by 3 bases, with 11 bases of the junction left unmatched. The CDR3 is made up of 16 amino acids. Per germline, CDR1 DFQATT and CDR2 SNEGSKA (reference sequence). Sequencing was carried out using blood. The clonotype comes from a man older than 75 in good health. This chain joins TRBV20-1 and TRBJ1-3, with 7 positions matching TRBD1. The CDR3 DNA reads as TGCAGTGCTAGCCGCCGACAGGGCGCCGATGGAAACACCATATATTTT. This translates into CSASRRQGADGNTIYF.